Shown below are 14 T cell receptor beta chains from a single sample sequenced in a study of technical replicates of blood from four donors. Measured with immunoSEQ multiplex PCR; TCRdb has only the in-frame clones, and not every one. The sample records some 70,000 clones, almost 95% being singletons. Sequencing was carried out using T cells isolated from PBMCs. Receptors originate from a human donor in good health.

The rearrangement uses TRBV11-3 and TRBJ2-7; 7 bases line up with TRBD1. Germline V CDR1 and CDR2: SGHNT, YENEEA. The CDR3 is made up of 13 amino acids. Trimming took 3 bases from V and 3 from J; bases not matched to a gene: 2. The CDR3 is CASSLGQYYEQYF. In DNA form, the CDR3 reads TGTGCCAGCAGCTTGGGACAGTACTACGAGCAGTACTTC.

The V gene is TRBV9, the J gene TRBJ1-3; no definite D call. Per germline, CDR1 SGDLS and CDR2 YYNGEE. The length of the CDR3 is 14 residues. Trimming cost V 3 bases and J 1 base, with 8 bases left between them. CDR3 nucleotide sequence: TGTGCCAGCAGCGCGACTGGTTCTGGAAACACCATATATTTT. Amino acids: CASSATGSGNTIYF.

This clone was seen only once. CDR3 sequence reads: CASSGTGTSGYEQYF. The CDR3 DNA is TGTGCCAGCAGCGGAACCGGGACTAGCGGCTACGAGCAGTACTTC. The V call is TRBV9, the J call TRBJ2-7, with 11 bases fitting TRBD2. V was clipped by 3 bases and J by 3 bases; unmatched bases: 5. Germline V gene lookup returns CDR1 SGDLS and CDR2 YYNGEE. The CDR3 totals 15 residues.

J is TRBJ1-1 and V is TRBV10-2; 8 bases align to TRBD1. The V and J ends lost 4 bases and 4 bases, in that order; junction bases with no gene match: 8. The CDR3 is made up of 15 amino acids. The germline gives CDR1 WSHSY, CDR2 SAAADI. The CDR3 DNA sequence: TGCGCCAGCAGTGGGAGGACAGGGAGTGTCACTGAAGCTTTCTTT. This translates into CASSGRTGSVTEAFF.

V gene TRBV14 combines with J gene TRBJ2-1; no clear D. From germline, CDR1 is SGHDN and CDR2 FVKESK. CDR3 size: 12 residues. Trimming cost V 4 bases and J 4 bases, with 5 bases left between them. Here the CDR3 DNA reads TGTGCCAGCAGCCCCAGTTACAATGAGCAGTTCTTC. Translated: CASSPSYNEQFF.

The rearrangement uses TRBV7-3 and TRBJ1-2; 11 nucleotides align to TRBD1. Germline CDR1 reads SGHTA; CDR2 reads FQGTGA. The trim removed 5 bases at V and 9 bases at J, leaving 8 bases unmatched. The CDR3 consists of 14 residues. CDR3 nucleotides: TGTGCCAGCAGCACCTCGGACAGGGGGCTGCGCTACACCTTC. Its protein is CASSTSDRGLRYTF. The whole variable domain, remainder taken from reference TRBV7-3 and TRBJ1-2, is GAGVSQTPSNKVTEKGKYVELRCDPISGHTALYWYRQSLGQGPEFLIYFQGTGAADDSGLPNDRFFAVRPEGSVSTLKIQRTERGDSAVYLCASSTSDRGLRYTFGSGTRLTVV.

The chain uses TRBV5-1 and TRBJ2-1; TRBD2 aligns across 11 bases. The V gene end was trimmed by 3 bases and the J gene end by 7 bases; junction bases not matched to a gene: 3. The germline V gene encodes CDR1 SGHRS and CDR2 YFSETQ. This CDR3 has 14 amino acids. For the CDR3, the DNA is TGCGCCAGCAGCTGGACTAGCGGGCAGAATGAGCAGTTCTTC. This encodes CASSWTSGQNEQFF.

CDR3 region: CASSLGRGLDEQYF. The DNA of the CDR3 is TGTGCCAGCAGCTTAGGCAGGGGGCTTGACGAGCAGTACTTC. The chain is built from TRBV5-4 and TRBJ2-7; 8 bases line up with TRBD1. CDR1 is SGHNT, CDR2 YYREEE, per germline (reference sequence). The length of the CDR3 is 14 residues. V was clipped by 2 bases and J by 5 bases; unmatched bases: 6.

The rearrangement links TRBV7-9 to TRBJ2-1; 7 nucleotides agree with TRBD2. This CDR3 contains 17 residues. The trim removed 0 bases at V and 0 bases at J, leaving 5 bases unmatched. Germline V CDR1 and CDR2: SEHNR, FQNEAQ (reference sequence). The CDR3 nucleotides read TGTGCCAGCAGCTTAGCGCGGGGGACTACCTCCTACAATGAGCAGTTCTTC. Translating gives CASSLARGTTSYNEQFF.

V is TRBV6-6 and J is TRBJ2-7; D perhaps matches TRBD2 (6 bases). Germline CDR1 MNHNY, CDR2 SVGAGI (reference sequence). CDR3 length: 12 residues. V gave up 8 bases and J gave up 3 bases, with 11 bases separating them. CDR3 in DNA: TGTGCCAGCCTGGGGGGTTTCTACGAGCAGTACTTC. Protein sequence: CASLGGFYEQYF.

The CDR3 loop reads CASSLGRQTEAFF. The DNA for the CDR3 is TGTGCCAGCAGTTTAGGGCGACAGACCGAAGCTTTCTTT. This chain uses TRBV27 with TRBJ1-1, with TRBD1 as a possible D gene (5 bases). In germline, CDR1 is MNHEY, CDR2 SMNVEV (reference sequence). Trimming shortened V by 2 bases and J by 8 bases, and 12 bases separated the two germline ends. The CDR3 length is 13 residues.

V is TRBV4-1 and J is TRBJ2-3; no definite D call. This CDR3 comprises 12 residues. Trimming stripped 0 bases from V and 7 bases from J, with 5 bases between. Germline V CDR1 and CDR2: MGHRA, YSYEKL. CDR3 coding DNA: TGCGCCAGCAGCCAAGAATCCTATACGCAGTATTTT. It yields the protein CASSQESYTQYF.

The chain combines TRBV29-1 with TRBJ1-1; TRBD1 matches at 8 bases. The CDR3 covers 13 residues. J gave up 5 bases and V 7 bases, and 9 bases lay outside the gene matches. The germline V gene encodes CDR1 SQVTM and CDR2 ANQGSEA. The CDR3 here is CSGGQAGGTEAFF. As DNA, the CDR3 is TGCAGCGGGGGACAGGCGGGAGGGACTGAAGCTTTCTTT.

A single count supports this clone. This chain uses TRBV6-5 with TRBJ2-5; 8 positions match TRBD2. The CDR3 covers 15 residues. V trimming: 2 bases; J trimming: 4 bases; junction bases outside the gene matches: 6. Germline CDR1 reads MNHEY; CDR2 reads SVGAGI. The CDR3 loop reads CASSYGREEVETQYF. CDR3 nucleotides: TGTGCCAGCAGTTACGGGCGGGAGGAGGTAGAGACCCAGTACTTC.